This T cell receptor beta chain was identified during a study of T cells in Graves' hyperthyroidism and ophthalmopathy. This clonotype was recorded many times. What it binds is unknown. Study-wide results and limits: Progression to ophthalmopathy was predicted a median of 6.5 months early. Blood samples included most of the expanded thyroid clonotypes exceeding 0.001.

The CDR3 regions of TCR beta were amplified from RNA transcripts. RT-PCR in the first round (using the HTBI primer set) targeted the TCR CDR3. Each CDR3 protein gets one entry after TCRdb re-called the multiplex PCR reads with MiXCR. This table has hundreds of thousands of distinct CDR3 sequences, 15% to 20% appearing once. On the basis of clinical symptoms, serum thyroxine and TRAb, thyroid ultrasound and orbital computed tomography, diagnoses were made. The CDR3 sequence is 20 residues long. The germline gives CDR1 MDHEN, CDR2 SYDVKM. V shed 4 bases and J 5 bases; nucleotides not matched to a gene: 19.

The chain couples TRBV28 to TRBJ1-4; 10 nucleotides match TRBD1. This TCR was sampled from a woman aged 25 to 39 with Graves' hyperthyroidism. What was sequenced was blood. CDR3 nucleotide sequence: TGTGCCAGCAGTTCATTGGGACAGGGGCCGTCCGGGGAGGTGAATGAAAAACTGTTTTTT. This encodes CASSSLGQGPSGEVNEKLFF. Using reference TRBV28 and TRBJ1-4 for the parts outside the CDR3, the full variable domain is DVKVTQSSRYLVKRTGEKVFLECVQDMDHENMFWYRQDPGLGLRLIYFSYDVKMKEKGDIPEGYSVSREKKERFSLILESASTNQTSMYLCASSSLGQGPSGEVNEKLFFGSGTQLSVL.